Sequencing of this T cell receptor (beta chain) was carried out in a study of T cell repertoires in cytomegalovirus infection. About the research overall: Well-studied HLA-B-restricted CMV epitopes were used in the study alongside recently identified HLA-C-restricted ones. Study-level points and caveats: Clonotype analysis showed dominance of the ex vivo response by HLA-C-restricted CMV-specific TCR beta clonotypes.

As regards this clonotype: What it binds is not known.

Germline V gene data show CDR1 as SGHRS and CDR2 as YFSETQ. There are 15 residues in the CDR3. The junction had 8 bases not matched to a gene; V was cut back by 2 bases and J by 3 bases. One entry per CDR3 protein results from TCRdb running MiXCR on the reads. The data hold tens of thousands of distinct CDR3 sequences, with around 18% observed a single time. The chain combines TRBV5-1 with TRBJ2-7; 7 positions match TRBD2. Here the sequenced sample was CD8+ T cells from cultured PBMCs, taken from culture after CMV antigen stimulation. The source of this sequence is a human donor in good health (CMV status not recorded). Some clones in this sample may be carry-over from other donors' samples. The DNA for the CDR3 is TGCGCCAGCAGCTTTGGATCCGGCGGGAGCTACGAGCAGTACTTC. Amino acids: CASSFGSGGSYEQYF.